This T cell receptor (beta chain) was profiled in a study of shared clonotypes between healthy human individuals (dated by TCRdb to about 2020). Background on the whole study: The cohort included three men and two women between 18 and 49 years of age. To estimate repertoire size and how much clonotype sharing occurs between individuals, the study deeply sequenced the blood TCR repertoires of roughly 5 healthy adults. For each donor, CD4 naive and CD4 memory were each run on three plates, CD8 naive on two plates, and CD8 memory on one plate. To increase sequencing depth and limit assay-specific biases, different laboratories used diverse techniques to prepare libraries and sequence TCR repertoires. Each donor's leukapheresis produced roughly between about 0.9 and 9.5 billion PBMCs. General study outcomes and caveats: Across a few donors, 4.5% to 6.5% of naive CD4, approximately 3.6% of naive CD8, 2% to 2.5% of memory CD4, and over 0.35% of memory CD8 clonotypes were shared. Estimated clonotype richness was generally larger for naive than for memory subsets. Sampling was limited to blood, and TCR repertoires in tissue likely differ from TCR repertoires in blood. Based on pairwise subsampling, the degree of clonotype sharing among donors was expected to be affected by sequencing depth. Rarefaction of sorted-subset datasets indicated incomplete sequencing despite the large sequencing depth. Clonotypes shared by all four sorted-subset donors showed higher generation probabilities than non-shared clonotypes. The genetic and exposure-history diversity represented was limited by the small number of donors.

Details on this clone: Its target antigen remains unknown. No qualities accompany the bases; no much larger clone lies one base away.

CDR1 is given as MNHNY and CDR2 as SVGAGI, both from the germline V gene (reference sequence). The CDR3 sequence holds 14 residues, the cysteine and phenylalanine included. CDR3 DNA only is kept here, 42 bases in frame from base 1. Trimming takes 2 bases from V and 5 bases from J, and the germline ends sit 10 bases apart. TCR CDR3 regions were amplified from genomic DNA by multiplex PCR using the deep immunoSEQ assay. Extracted genomic DNA from each cell subset was spread evenly across all wells of several immunoSEQ 96-well plates, with each plate serving as a replicate. Each replicate PCR for sorted subsets received roughly 0.2 ug genomic DNA, equal to about 30,000 T cell genomes. Purified libraries were measured with a Qubit 3.0 fluorometer, size-checked on a Bioanalyzer 2100, and measured again with the KAPA Library Quantification kit. Each immunoSEQ 96-well plate was sequenced on its own single-read 150-cycle Illumina NextSeq 550 flow cell. The original pipeline was this. Because the immunoSEQ output included only junctional sequences and no quality scores, the filtering could not be the same as the filtering used for full-length reads. Sequences were annotated with PyIR, a Python wrapper for IgBLAST v1.9, and V/J genes and CDR3 were assigned using IMGT germline references. Reads with weak V/J assignments (E-value above 1e-6), missing CDR3, stop codons, out-of-frame junctions, or ambiguous translated residues were removed. V3J clonotypes were defined as sequences sharing an identical inferred V gene, J gene, and CDR3 amino acid sequence. The percentage overlap between two repertoires was calculated by dividing the number of shared unique clonotypes by the size of the smaller repertoire. RTK rarefaction, the Chao1 estimator, and Recon v2.1 estimates of unobserved clonotypes were used to assess repertoire richness. OLGA was used to compute generation probabilities for all TCRbeta clonotypes that the gDNA method yielded from a handful of donors. Drawn from immuneACCESS, this table holds only the in-frame rearrangements with V and J called that TCRdb kept. Clones are partly lost; checked studies trace under half to an unresolved V gene and leave the rest unexplained. The V and J calls and the clone size are those of that table, but D and trimming were determined from the DNA. For this sample there are over 2 million clones; under 95% appear just once. Roughly 0.34% of the sample rests with the top ten.

The donors were healthy, HIV-negative adults who had no recently reported acute infections or vaccinations. All donors were Caucasian adults living in Nashville, Tennessee, USA. Magnetic negative selection was used to enrich CD4+ T cells, after which naive cells were positively selected on CD45RA and the negative fraction became the memory subset. Blood was obtained by leukapheresis, after which PBMCs were separated by Ficoll-Histopaque density gradient centrifugation and cryopreserved in liquid nitrogen vapor phase. Analytical flow cytometry was used to check the purity and quantity of each magnetically sorted T cell population. Each sorted fraction had its genomic DNA isolated and then quantified by UV absorbance on a Nanodrop 2000c.

This sequence was found in a man younger than 35 in good health. Some clones in this sample may be carry-over from other donors' samples. Rearrangement joined TRBV6-6 to TRBJ1-5; there is no confident call for the D gene. The sequencing sample was made of naive CD4+ T cells from PBMCs. This specimen's cell subset or site label, per the study, means: CD45RA+ positively selected. The encoded CDR3 is CASSYEEGYQPQHF. The DNA sequence is TGTGCCAGCAGTTACGAGGAAGGCTATCAGCCCCAGCATTTT.